Shown below are 17 T cell receptor beta chains from a single sample sequenced in a study of cytomegalovirus exposure and HLA in healthy donors. Primers: 60 Vbeta forward and 13 Jbeta reverse. Repertoires were generated with immunoSEQ multiplex PCR, while TCRdb's copy carries only in-frame clones and drops some. The sample has around 100,000 clones; the top ten hold about 0.58%. The specimen sequenced was PBMCs. Receptor source: a middle-aged man in good health and CMV-seronegative.

The chain couples TRBV4-3 to TRBJ1-2; 9 positions agree with TRBD1. The CDR3 is made up of 16 amino acids. Losses at the gene ends were 0 bases for V and 9 bases for J; bases not matched to a gene: 11. The germline gives CDR1 LGHNA, CDR2 YSLEER. The DNA of the CDR3 is TGCGCCAGCAGCCAAGATTCCCCCGGGACAGGGTATCGCTACACCTTC. This gives the protein CASSQDSPGTGYRYTF.

V is TRBV6-5 and J is TRBJ2-7, with D possibly being TRBD2 (6 bases). The CDR3 spans 16 residues. The germline gives CDR1 MNHEY, CDR2 SVGAGI. The V end lost 2 bases, the J end lost 2 bases, and 16 bases lay between the germline ends. The CDR3 spells CASSYGRGVGTYEQYF. For the CDR3, the DNA is TGTGCCAGCAGTTACGGTCGCGGGGTAGGAACCTACGAGCAGTACTTC.

The chain couples TRBV5-1 to TRBJ2-1, with 11 bases that match TRBD2. J was trimmed by 7 bases and V by 4 bases; bases with no gene match: 10. The CDR3 is 16 residues long. The germline V gene encodes CDR1 SGHRS and CDR2 YFSETQ. In DNA form, the CDR3 reads TGCGCCAGCAGCCCAGCTAGCGGGAGGAGTTGGAATGAGCAGTTCTTC. It specifies CASSPASGRSWNEQFF.

The rearrangement uses TRBV19 and TRBJ2-1, with TRBD2 identical over 13 bases. V shed 6 bases, J shed 0 bases, and the junction held 14 bases outside the gene matches. The CDR3 runs to 20 residues. From germline, CDR1 is LNHDA and CDR2 SQIVND (reference sequence). The chain's CDR3 is CASSRGRGLAGRGSYNEQFF. The CDR3 DNA reads TGTGCCAGTAGCCGTGGGAGGGGACTAGCGGGACGGGGCTCCTACAATGAGCAGTTCTTC.

V and J are TRBV9 and TRBJ2-1, with a tentative D call TRBD1 (6 bases). The germline V gene encodes CDR1 SGDLS and CDR2 YYNGEE. V lost 5 bases, J lost 7 bases, and 7 bases lay in between. This CDR3 has 11 residues. Written as DNA, the CDR3 is TGTGCCAGCAGGAGGGGGAATGAGCAGTTCTTC. Protein sequence: CASRRGNEQFF.

The chain uses TRBV6-1 and TRBJ1-5; D is ambiguous. V gave up 4 bases and J gave up 3 bases, with 7 bases separating them. Germline CDR1 reads MNHNS; CDR2 reads SASEGT. This CDR3 spans 13 amino acids. The CDR3 sequence is CASSGQHNQPQHF. CDR3 DNA sequence: TGTGCCAGCAGTGGGCAACACAATCAGCCCCAGCATTTT.

This sequence joins TRBV18 and TRBJ2-1; D remains unclear. This CDR3 contains 15 residues. CDR1 is KGHSH and CDR2 is LQKENI in the germline V gene. The V and J ends lost 2 bases and 10 bases respectively, with 18 bases between them. The DNA for the CDR3 is TGTGCCAGCTCACCATACCCGCGAGATCGTTTGGAGCAGTTCTTC. This translates into CASSPYPRDRLEQFF.

The CDR3 DNA follows: TGTGCCAGCAGCGTTGGTAGCGGGGGAAGCACAGATACGCAGTATTTT. The encoded protein is CASSVGSGGSTDTQYF. This chain links TRBV2 with TRBJ2-3; 9 bases match TRBD2. The CDR3 runs to 16 residues. The ends lost 6 bases at V and 0 bases at J; junction bases unmatched: 7. The germline CDR1 and CDR2 sequences are SNHLY and FYNNEI.

The chain couples TRBV2 to TRBJ1-1; 9 bases agree with TRBD1. The V segment lost 4 bases and the J segment 7 bases; nucleotides outside the gene matches: 13. Germline V gene data show CDR1 as SNHLY and CDR2 as FYNNEI. The CDR3 covers 16 residues. The CDR3 DNA follows: TGTGCCAGCAGTGTGTCAAACAGGGGGCGAGGTTTTGAAGCTTTCTTT. This gives the protein CASSVSNRGRGFEAFF.

This chain joins TRBV7-6 and TRBJ2-1; 10 nucleotides match TRBD2. The CDR3 covers 15 residues. CDR1 is SGHVS and CDR2 is FNYEAQ in the germline V gene. With V trimmed by 4 bases and J by 5 bases, 5 bases remained unmatched. In DNA form, the CDR3 reads TGTGCCAGCAGCTCTAAACTAGCGGGGAACAATGAGCAGTTCTTC. Protein product: CASSSKLAGNNEQFF.

The chain carries TRBV19 and TRBJ2-1; 14 positions agree with TRBD2. Trimming removed 4 bases from V and 13 bases from J; junction bases left unmatched: 15. CDR3 length: 17 residues. CDR1 and CDR2 from the germline V gene are LNHDA and SQIVND (reference sequence). The CDR3 sequence is CASSTTPGTSGRRRQFF. CDR3 nucleotide sequence: TGTGCCAGTAGTACGACACCCGGGACTAGCGGGAGAAGAAGACAGTTCTTC.

This rearrangement joins TRBV5-1 to TRBJ2-2; 10 bases map to TRBD2. The germline V gene encodes CDR1 SGHRS and CDR2 YFSETQ. The CDR3 runs 15 residues. J lost 3 bases, V lost 2 bases, and 1 base had no gene match. The CDR3 here is CASSFGTSDTGELFF. The DNA for the CDR3 is TGCGCCAGCAGCTTTGGGACTAGCGACACCGGGGAGCTGTTTTTT.

The chain has TRBV4-3 and TRBJ1-2; D perhaps matches TRBD1 (6 bases). The CDR3 sequence is 15 residues long. The germline CDR1 and CDR2 sequences are LGHNA and YSLEER. V dropped 4 bases and J dropped 7 bases, with 19 bases sitting between them. CDR3 DNA: TGCGCCAGCAGCCCCTCGTCGGGGGGCTATGGTGGCTACACCTTC. Translation gives CASSPSSGGYGGYTF.

The gene calls are TRBV7-9 and TRBJ1-1; 8 bases match TRBD1. Per germline, CDR1 SEHNR and CDR2 FQNEAQ (reference sequence). V dropped 3 bases and J dropped 3; count of bases not matched to a gene: 9. The CDR3 covers 16 residues. The CDR3 nucleotides read TGTGCCAGCAGCTTCCCCAGGGGGCAGTCCCACACTGAAGCTTTCTTT. This codes for CASSFPRGQSHTEAFF.

The V call is TRBV5-1, the J call TRBJ1-1; possibly TRBD1 for D (6 bases). This CDR3 is built from 15 residues. Between the trimmed V and J ends, which lost 0 bases and 3 bases, there was a span of 12 bases. From germline, CDR1 is SGHRS and CDR2 YFSETQ. The CDR3 bases are TGCGCCAGCAGCTTGGCGGGGGGCGCGGACACTGAAGCTTTCTTT. Translation: CASSLAGGADTEAFF. The full variable domain, with the rest looked up from reference TRBV5-1 and TRBJ1-1, is KAGVTQTPRYLIKTRGQQVTLSCSPISGHRSVSWYQQTPGQGLQFLFEYFSETQRNKGNFPGRFSGRQFSNSRSEMNVSTLELGDSALYLCASSLAGGADTEAFFGQGTRLTVV.

The chain has TRBV27 and TRBJ2-7; maybe TRBD2 (6 bases). The CDR3 has 14 amino acids. V gave up 5 bases and J gave up 4 bases, with 15 bases separating them. The germline V gene encodes CDR1 MNHEY and CDR2 SMNVEV (reference sequence). The CDR3 is CASSAGLGLYEQYF. The CDR3 DNA reads TGTGCCAGCAGTGCGGGACTTGGCTTATACGAGCAGTACTTC.

The chain joins TRBV5-6 to TRBJ2-1; weak D call: TRBD1 (6 bases). V was cut by 3 bases and J by 10 bases, with 11 bases left in between. Germline V lookup: CDR1 SGHDT, CDR2 YYEEEE. CDR3 size: 12 residues. CDR3: CASSSLRGEQFF. The CDR3, as DNA: TGTGCCAGCAGCTCTCTCAGGGGCGAGCAGTTCTTC.